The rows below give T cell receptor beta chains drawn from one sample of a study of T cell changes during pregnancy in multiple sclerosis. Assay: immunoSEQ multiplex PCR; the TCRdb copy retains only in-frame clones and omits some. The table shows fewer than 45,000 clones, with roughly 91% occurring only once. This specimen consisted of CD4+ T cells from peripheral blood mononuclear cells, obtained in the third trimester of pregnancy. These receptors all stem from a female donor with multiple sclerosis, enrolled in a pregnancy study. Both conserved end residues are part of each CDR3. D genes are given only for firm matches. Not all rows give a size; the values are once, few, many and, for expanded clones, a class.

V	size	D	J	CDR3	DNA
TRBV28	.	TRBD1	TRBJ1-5	CASSFGQVISFSNQPQHF	TGTGCCAGCAGTTTTGGACAGGTGATTTCCTTTAGCAATCAGCCCCAGCATTTT
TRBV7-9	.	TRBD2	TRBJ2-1	CASRVSGSLYGQFF	TGTGCCAGCAGGGTTAGCGGGTCCCTCTACGGGCAGTTCTTC
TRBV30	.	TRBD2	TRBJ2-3	CAWRGTSARTDTQYF	TGTGCCTGGAGAGGCACTAGCGCACGCACAGATACGCAGTATTTT
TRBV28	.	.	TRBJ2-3	CASSLGPENTDTQYF	TGTGCCAGCAGTTTAGGGCCCGAAAACACAGATACGCAGTATTTT
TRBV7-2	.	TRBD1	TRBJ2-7	CASSSYSGTGVEQYF	TGTGCCAGCAGCTCTTATAGCGGGACAGGGGTCGAGCAGTACTTC
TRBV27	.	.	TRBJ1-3	CASSFRGGNTIYF	TGTGCCAGCAGTTTCAGGGGTGGAAACACCATATATTTT
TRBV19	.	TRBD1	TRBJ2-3	CASTTRTGGTDTQYF	TGTGCCAGTACTACCCGGACAGGGGGAACAGATACGCAGTATTTT
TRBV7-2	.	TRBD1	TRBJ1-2	CASSQRQGLYGYTF	TGTGCCAGCAGCCAGAGACAGGGGCTCTATGGCTACACCTTC
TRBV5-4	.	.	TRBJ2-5	CASSLQGEETQYF	TGTGCCAGCAGCCTACAGGGTGAAGAGACCCAGTACTTC
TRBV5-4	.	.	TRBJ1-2	CASSLAGRGTYGYTF	TGTGCCAGCAGCTTGGCCGGCAGGGGTACATATGGCTACACCTTC
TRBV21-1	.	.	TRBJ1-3	CASSKAQTGANPSTGNTIYF	TGTGCCAGCAGCAAAGCGCAGACAGGGGCCAACCCCTCAACGGGAAACACCATATATTTT
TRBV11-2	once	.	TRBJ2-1	CASTTLGGNNEQFF	TGTGCCAGCACCACCCTGGGGGGTAACAATGAGCAGTTCTTC
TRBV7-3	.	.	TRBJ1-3	CASSLLHGNTIYF	TGTGCCAGCAGCCTCTTACATGGAAACACCATATATTTT
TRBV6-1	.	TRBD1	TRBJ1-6	CASGTGGQSPLHF	TGTGCCAGCGGAACAGGGGGCCAGTCACCCCTCCACTTT
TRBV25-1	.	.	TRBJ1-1	CASQGRDFMNTEAFF	TGTGCCAGCCAAGGGCGGGATTTCATGAACACTGAAGCTTTCTTT
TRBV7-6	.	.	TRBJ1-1	CASSLAPGVTEAFF	TGTGCCAGCAGCTTAGCGCCAGGTGTCACTGAAGCTTTCTTT
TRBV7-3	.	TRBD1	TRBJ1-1	CASSLTPRTGGSTEAFF	TGTGCCAGCAGCTTAACCCCCCGGACAGGGGGGAGCACTGAAGCTTTCTTT
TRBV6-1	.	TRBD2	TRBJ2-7	CASSDTAGGYEQYF	TGTGCCAGCAGTGATACAGCGGGAGGGTACGAGCAGTACTTC
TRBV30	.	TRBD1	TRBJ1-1	CAWRDRGSHTEAFF	TGTGCCTGGAGAGACAGGGGGTCCCACACTGAAGCTTTCTTT
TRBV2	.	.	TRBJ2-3	CASSLGGIRTDTQYF	TGTGCCAGCAGTCTGGGGGGTATTAGGACAGATACGCAGTATTTT
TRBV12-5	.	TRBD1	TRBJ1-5	CASGRDRGNQPQHF	TGTGCTAGTGGCCGGGACAGGGGTAATCAGCCCCAGCATTTT
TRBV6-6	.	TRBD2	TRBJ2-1	CASTGIAGYNEQFF	TGTGCCAGCACTGGTATAGCGGGGTACAATGAGCAGTTCTTC
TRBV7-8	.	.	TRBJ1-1	CASSLHGRAFF	TGTGCCAGCAGCTTACACGGGAGAGCTTTCTTT
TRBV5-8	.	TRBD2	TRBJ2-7	CASSPRSGGYEQYF	TGTGCCAGCAGCCCCAGATCGGGGGGGTACGAGCAGTACTTC
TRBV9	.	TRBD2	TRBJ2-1	CASSPRTSVNEQFF	TGTGCCAGCAGCCCCCGGACTAGCGTCAATGAGCAGTTCTTC
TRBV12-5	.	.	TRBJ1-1	CASGLMRGGNTEAFF	TGTGCTAGTGGTTTGATGAGGGGGGGGAACACTGAAGCTTTCTTT
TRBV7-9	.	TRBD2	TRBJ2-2	CASSPGLAGGTTGELFF	TGTGCCAGCAGTCCCGGACTAGCGGGAGGAACCACCGGGGAGCTGTTTTTT
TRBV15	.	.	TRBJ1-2	CATSRDLEENYGYTF	TGTGCCACCAGCAGAGATCTCGAGGAAAACTATGGCTACACCTTC
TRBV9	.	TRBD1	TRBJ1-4	CASSANRDRGRGNEKLFF	TGTGCCAGCAGCGCCAACCGGGACAGGGGGCGCGGAAATGAAAAACTGTTTTTT
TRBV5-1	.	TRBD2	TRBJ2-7	CASSGTSSEEQYF	TGCGCCAGCAGCGGGACTAGCTCGGAAGAGCAGTACTTC
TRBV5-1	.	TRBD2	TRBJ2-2	CASSWEGPPNTGELFF	TGCGCCAGCAGCTGGGAGGGGCCTCCGAACACCGGGGAGCTGTTTTTT
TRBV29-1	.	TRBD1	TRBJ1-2	CSVPGQGSVYYGYTF	TGCAGCGTCCCGGGACAGGGTTCAGTTTATTATGGCTACACCTTC
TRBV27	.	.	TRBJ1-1	CASSFRGFGTEAFF	TGTGCCAGCAGTTTCCGGGGTTTCGGCACTGAAGCTTTCTTT
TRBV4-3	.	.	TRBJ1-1	CASSQESVNTEAFF	TGCGCCAGCAGCCAAGAGTCAGTGAACACTGAAGCTTTCTTT
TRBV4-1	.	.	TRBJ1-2	CASSQEEGNRDGYTF	TGCGCCAGCAGCCAAGAGGAAGGGAACAGGGATGGCTACACCTTC
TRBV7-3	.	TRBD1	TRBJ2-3	CASSSRQGDTQYF	TGTGCCAGCAGCTCTCGACAGGGGGATACGCAGTATTTT
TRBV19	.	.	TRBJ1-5	CASTHRGRNQPQHF	TGTGCCAGTACCCATCGGGGTCGCAATCAGCCCCAGCATTTT
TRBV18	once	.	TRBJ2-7	CASSLGSLSYEQYF	TGTGCCAGCTCCCTGGGCAGTCTGTCCTACGAGCAGTACTTC
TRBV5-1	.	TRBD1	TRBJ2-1	CASSIGQGSYNEQFF	TGCGCCAGCAGCATCGGACAGGGGTCTTACAATGAGCAGTTCTTC
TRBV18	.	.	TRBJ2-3	CASSPPVALADTQYF	TGTGCCAGCTCACCACCGGTCGCGTTAGCAGATACGCAGTATTTT
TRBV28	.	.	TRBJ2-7	CASSLKTEQYF	TGTGCCAGCAGTTTAAAGACAGAGCAGTACTTC
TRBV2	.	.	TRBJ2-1	CASSPREEQFF	TGTGCCAGCAGTCCCCGGGAAGAGCAGTTCTTC
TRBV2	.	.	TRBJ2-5	CATPRHGNVQETQYF	TGTGCCACCCCCCGGCACGGGAACGTCCAAGAGACCCAGTACTTC
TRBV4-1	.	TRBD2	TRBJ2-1	CASSHPLAGGPYEQFF	TGCGCCAGCAGCCACCCGCTAGCGGGAGGGCCCTATGAGCAGTTCTTC
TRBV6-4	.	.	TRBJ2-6	CASRQDSSGANVLTF	TGTGCCAGCAGACAGGATAGCTCTGGGGCCAACGTCCTGACTTTC
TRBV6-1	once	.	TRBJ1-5	CASSEGLRNNQPQHF	TGTGCCAGCAGTGAAGGATTGCGGAACAATCAGCCCCAGCATTTT
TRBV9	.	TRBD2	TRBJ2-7	CASSLTGSGRNSYEQYF	TGTGCCAGCAGCTTAACGGGTAGCGGGAGAAACTCCTACGAGCAGTACTTC
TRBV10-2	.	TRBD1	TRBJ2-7	CASSPRGTGYEQYF	TGCGCCAGCAGTCCCCGGGGGACAGGCTACGAGCAGTACTTC
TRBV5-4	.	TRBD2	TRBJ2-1	CASSLGTSFYNEQFF	TGTGCCAGCAGCCTCGGGACTAGTTTCTACAATGAGCAGTTCTTC
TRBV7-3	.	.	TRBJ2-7	CASSSQRQSEQYF	TGTGCCAGCAGCTCACAGAGACAGTCCGAGCAGTACTTC
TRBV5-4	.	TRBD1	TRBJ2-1	CASSLGRDRGNHVFF	TGTGCCAGCAGCTTGGGAAGGGACAGGGGGAACCACGTGTTCTTC
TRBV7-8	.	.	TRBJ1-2	CASSLDRSYGYTF	TGTGCCAGCAGCTTGGACAGAAGCTATGGCTACACCTTC
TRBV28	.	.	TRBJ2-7	CASTAGIYEQYF	TGTGCCAGCACGGCGGGGATATACGAGCAGTACTTC
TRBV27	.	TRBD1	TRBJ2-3	CASSPRQGLYPDTQYF	TGTGCCAGCAGCCCGCGACAGGGGTTATACCCCGATACGCAGTATTTT
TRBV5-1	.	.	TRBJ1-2	CASSLEQGRFGGYTF	TGCGCCAGCAGCTTGGAACAGGGAAGATTTGGTGGCTACACCTTC
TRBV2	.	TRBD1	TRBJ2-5	CASSGDSQETQYF	TGTGCCAGCAGTGGGGACAGTCAAGAGACCCAGTACTTC
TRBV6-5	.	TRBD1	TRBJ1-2	CASSKQGGVRYGYTF	TGTGCCAGCAGTAAGCAGGGGGGAGTTCGCTATGGCTACACCTTC
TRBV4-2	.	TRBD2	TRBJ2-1	CASSPKVAGDPYNEQFF	TGTGCCAGCAGCCCTAAAGTAGCGGGGGACCCCTACAATGAGCAGTTCTTC
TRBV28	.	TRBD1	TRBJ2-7	CASSYGQGPTYEQYF	TGTGCCAGCAGTTACGGACAGGGCCCCACCTACGAGCAGTACTTC